This paragraph covers one T cell receptor (beta chain) sequence. Its antigen is currently not known. Qualities for individual bases were not recorded, and no much larger clone is one base off. CD8 naive samples were obtained by positive selection for CCR7 among CD45RO-negative cells, yielding a CD45RA+CCR7+ population from which TemRA cells were excluded. Healthy HIV-negative adults with no recently reported acute infections or vaccinations were included as donors. Every donor was a Caucasian adult residing in Nashville, Tennessee, USA. Blood was collected by leukapheresis, and PBMCs were isolated by Ficoll-Histopaque density gradient centrifugation and then cryopreserved in liquid nitrogen vapor phase. Purity and quantity of every magnetically sorted T cell population were checked by analytical flow cytometry. Genomic DNA was isolated from every sorted fraction and measured by UV absorbance on a Nanodrop 2000c.

Using the deep immunoSEQ assay, TCR CDR3 regions were amplified from genomic DNA by multiplex PCR. Extracted genomic DNA from each cell subset was spread evenly across all wells of several immunoSEQ 96-well plates, with each plate serving as a replicate. For sorted subsets, roughly 200 ng of genomic DNA, equivalent to some 30,000 T cell genomes, went into each replicate PCR. Purified libraries were quantified with a Qubit 3.0 fluorometer, sized on a Bioanalyzer 2100, and re-quantified with the KAPA Library Quantification kit. Every immunoSEQ 96-well plate was sequenced on a dedicated single-read 150-cycle Illumina NextSeq 550 flow cell. The paper's processing steps were these. Because only junctional sequences without quality scores were contained in the immunoSEQ output, filtering matching that applied to full-length reads could not be performed. To assign V/J genes and CDR3, sequences were annotated using PyIR, a Python wrapper for IgBLAST v1.9, with IMGT germline references. Any read was removed if the V/J assignment was weak (E-value above 1e-6), the CDR3 was missing, or the read contained stop codons, out-of-frame junctions, or ambiguous translated residues. V3J clonotypes were defined as sequences sharing an identical inferred V gene, J gene, and CDR3 amino acid sequence. The percentage overlap between two repertoires was calculated by dividing the number of shared unique clonotypes by the size of the smaller repertoire. RTK rarefaction, the Chao1 estimator, and Recon v2.1 estimates of unobserved clonotypes were used to assess repertoire richness. Generation probabilities were computed with OLGA for all TCRbeta clonotypes obtained by the gDNA method from a handful of donors. Sourced from immuneACCESS, this table was stored by TCRdb with only in-frame sequences that have V and J called. A share of the clones is absent; for the studies checked, an unresolved V gene accounts for under half, and the remainder has no known explanation. That table gives V, J and clone size, and the DNA gave D and trimming. The sample yields approximately 720,000 clones; 90% to 95% were counted once. Approximately 24% of the sample lies in the top ten.

For CDR1 and CDR2, the germline V gene lists SGHTA and FQGNSA. The CDR3 measures 16 amino acids from cysteine to phenylalanine. Only the CDR3 part of the read is kept: 48 bases, read in frame from the first base. Trimming leaves V shorter by 2 bases and J shorter by 5 bases, with the junction holding 5 bases beyond the gene matches. This specimen comes from a study of shared clonotypes between healthy human individuals (dated by TCRdb to between 2020 and 2021). Concerning the study at large: A couple of women and a few men aged 18 to 49 years were included in the cohort. For each donor, three plates each were used for CD4 naive and CD4 memory, two plates were used for CD8 naive, and one plate was used for CD8 memory. To estimate repertoire size and how much clonotypes are shared between individuals, the study performed deep sequencing of blood TCR repertoires from about 5 healthy adults. Libraries were prepared and TCR repertoires were sequenced by different laboratories using diverse techniques, in order to increase sequencing depth and limit assay-specific biases. Between about 0.9 and 9 billion PBMCs per donor were obtained by leukapheresis. Paper-wide results and their limitations: Rarefaction of sorted-subset datasets indicated incomplete sequencing despite the large sequencing depth. Larger estimated clonotype richness was generally found for naive subsets than for memory subsets. Only blood was sampled, and tissue TCR repertoires likely differ from those in blood. Pairwise subsampling indicated that sequencing depth was expected to affect the degree of clonotype sharing among donors. Clonotypes shared by all four sorted-subset donors showed higher generation probabilities than non-shared clonotypes. Because the study included a small number of donors, the genetic and exposure-history diversity represented was limited. About 4.5% of naive CD4, around 4% of naive CD8, approximately 2% of memory CD4, and approximately 0.39% of memory CD8 clonotypes were shared across a few donors.

The V gene is TRBV7-2 and the J gene is TRBJ2-3; the junction holds 12 bases that match TRBD2. The receptor's source is a man between 25 and 39 years old in good health. Sequenced sample: naive CD8+ T cells sorted from blood. In light of the paper, this sample's cell subset or site label describes: CD45RA+CCR7+. In nucleotides, the sequence is TGTGCCAGCAGCTTACGACTAGCGGGAGTATTAGATACGCAGTATTTT. The resulting protein is CASSLRLAGVLDTQYF.